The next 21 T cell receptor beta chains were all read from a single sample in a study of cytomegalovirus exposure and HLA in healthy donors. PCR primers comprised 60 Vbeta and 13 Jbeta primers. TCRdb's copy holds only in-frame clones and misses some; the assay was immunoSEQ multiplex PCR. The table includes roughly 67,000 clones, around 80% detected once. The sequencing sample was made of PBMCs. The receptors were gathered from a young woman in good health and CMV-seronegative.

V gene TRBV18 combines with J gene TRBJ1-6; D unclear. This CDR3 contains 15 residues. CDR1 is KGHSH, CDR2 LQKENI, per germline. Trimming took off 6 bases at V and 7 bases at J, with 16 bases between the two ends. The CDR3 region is CASSPNGMKNSPLHF. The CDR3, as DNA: TGTGCCAGCTCTCCGAACGGGATGAAGAATTCACCCCTCCACTTT.

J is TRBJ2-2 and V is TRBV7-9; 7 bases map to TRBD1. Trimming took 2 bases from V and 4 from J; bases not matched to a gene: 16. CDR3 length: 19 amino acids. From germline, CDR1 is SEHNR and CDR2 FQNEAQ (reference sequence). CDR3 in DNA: TGTGCCAGCAGCTTAACAGGGGCAGGGCCAGGCTCGGGCACCGGGGAGCTGTTTTTT. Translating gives CASSLTGAGPGSGTGELFF.

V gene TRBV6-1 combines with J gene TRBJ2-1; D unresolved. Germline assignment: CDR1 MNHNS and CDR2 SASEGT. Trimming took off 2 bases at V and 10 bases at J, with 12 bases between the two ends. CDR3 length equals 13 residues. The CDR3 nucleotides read TGTGCCAGCAGTGAATGGCCGGGTCGGGAGCAGTTCTTC. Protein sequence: CASSEWPGREQFF.

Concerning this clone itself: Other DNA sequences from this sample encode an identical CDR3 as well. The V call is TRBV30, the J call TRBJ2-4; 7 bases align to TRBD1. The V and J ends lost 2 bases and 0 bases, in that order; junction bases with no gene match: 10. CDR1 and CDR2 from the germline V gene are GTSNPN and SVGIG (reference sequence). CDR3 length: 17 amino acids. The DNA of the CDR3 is TGTGCCTGGAGTAGGGACAGCCTTCCTTTAGCCAAAAACATTCAGTACTTC. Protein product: CAWSRDSLPLAKNIQYF.

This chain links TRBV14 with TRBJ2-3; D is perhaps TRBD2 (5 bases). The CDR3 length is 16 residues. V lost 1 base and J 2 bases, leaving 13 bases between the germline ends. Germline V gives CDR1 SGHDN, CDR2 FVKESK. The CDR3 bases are TGTGCCAGCAGCCAAGCGTTCCAGCGGTTCACAGATACGCAGTATTTT. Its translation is CASSQAFQRFTDTQYF.

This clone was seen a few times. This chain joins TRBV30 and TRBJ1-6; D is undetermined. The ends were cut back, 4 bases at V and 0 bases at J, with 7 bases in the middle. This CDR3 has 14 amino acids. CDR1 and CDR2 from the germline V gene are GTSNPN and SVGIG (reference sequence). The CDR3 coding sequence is TGTGCCTGGAACGAGGGCTCCTATAATTCACCCCTCCACTTT. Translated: CAWNEGSYNSPLHF.

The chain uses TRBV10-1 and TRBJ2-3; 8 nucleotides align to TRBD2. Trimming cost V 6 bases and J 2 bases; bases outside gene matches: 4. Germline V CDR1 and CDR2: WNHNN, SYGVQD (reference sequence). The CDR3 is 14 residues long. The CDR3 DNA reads TGCGCCAGCAGCAGACTAGCGATCACAGATACGCAGTATTTT. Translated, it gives CASSRLAITDTQYF.

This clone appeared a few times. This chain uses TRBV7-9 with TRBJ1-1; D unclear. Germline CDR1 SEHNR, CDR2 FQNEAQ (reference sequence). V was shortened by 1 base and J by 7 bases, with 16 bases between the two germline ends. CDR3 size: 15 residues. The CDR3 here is CASSLDHSSRSEAFF. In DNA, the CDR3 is TGTGCCAGCAGCTTAGATCACTCCTCGAGGAGTGAAGCTTTCTTT. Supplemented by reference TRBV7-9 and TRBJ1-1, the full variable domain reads DTGVSQNPRHKITKRGQNVTFRCDPISEHNRLYWYRQTLGQGPEFLTYFQNEAQLEKSRLLSDRFSAERPKGSFSTLEIQRTEQGDSAMYLCASSLDHSSRSEAFFGQGTRLTVV.

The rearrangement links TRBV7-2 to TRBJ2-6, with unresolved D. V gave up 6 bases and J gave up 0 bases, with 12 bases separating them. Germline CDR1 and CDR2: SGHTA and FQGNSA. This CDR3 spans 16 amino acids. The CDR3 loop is CASRPRLFSGANVLTF. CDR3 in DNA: TGTGCCAGCAGGCCCCGACTCTTCTCTGGGGCCAACGTCCTGACTTTC.

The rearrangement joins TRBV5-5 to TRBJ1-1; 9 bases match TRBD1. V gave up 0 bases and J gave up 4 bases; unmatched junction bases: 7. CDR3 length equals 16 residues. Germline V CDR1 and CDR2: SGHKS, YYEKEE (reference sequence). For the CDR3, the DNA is TGTGCCAGCAGCTTGGTACAGGGGGCGCGGGGCACTGAAGCTTTCTTT. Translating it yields CASSLVQGARGTEAFF.

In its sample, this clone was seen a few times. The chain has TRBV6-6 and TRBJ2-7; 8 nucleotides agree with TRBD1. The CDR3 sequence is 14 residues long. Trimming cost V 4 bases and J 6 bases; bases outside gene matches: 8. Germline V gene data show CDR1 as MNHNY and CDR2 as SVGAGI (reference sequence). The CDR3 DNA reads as TGTGCCAGCAGTTCCCTAAAGGACAGGGTCGAGCAGTACTTC. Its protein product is CASSSLKDRVEQYF.

The CDR3 DNA reads as TGTGCCAGCAAGAGGGTTAGCTCTGGAAACACCATATATTTT. Residues: CASKRVSSGNTIYF. V usage is TRBV6-5 and J usage is TRBJ1-3; D is unclear. V lost 7 bases to trimming and J lost 0 bases, with 10 bases between them. The CDR3 loop spans 14 amino acids. CDR1 and CDR2 (germline): MNHEY, SVGAGI.

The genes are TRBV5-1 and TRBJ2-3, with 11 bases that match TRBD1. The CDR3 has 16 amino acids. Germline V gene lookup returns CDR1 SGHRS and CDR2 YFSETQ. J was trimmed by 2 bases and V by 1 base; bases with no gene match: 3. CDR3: CASSLRTGGVTDTQYF. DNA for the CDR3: TGCGCCAGCAGCTTGAGGACAGGGGGCGTCACAGATACGCAGTATTTT.

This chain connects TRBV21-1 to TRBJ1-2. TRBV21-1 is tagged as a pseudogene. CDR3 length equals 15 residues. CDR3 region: CASSKVGGRVYGYTF. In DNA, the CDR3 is TGTGCCAGCAGCAAAGTGGGGGGGCGCGTCTATGGCTACACCTTC.

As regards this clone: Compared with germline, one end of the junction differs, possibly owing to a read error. The CDR3 DNA sequence: TGTGCCGGCAGCGTAGAAGGACTAGCGGGATTCACAGATACGCAGTATTTT. Protein sequence: CAGSVEGLAGFTDTQYF. V gene TRBV9 combines with J gene TRBJ2-3; 12 bases agree with TRBD2. Germline CDR1 and CDR2: SGDLS and YYNGEE. The length of the CDR3 is 17 residues.

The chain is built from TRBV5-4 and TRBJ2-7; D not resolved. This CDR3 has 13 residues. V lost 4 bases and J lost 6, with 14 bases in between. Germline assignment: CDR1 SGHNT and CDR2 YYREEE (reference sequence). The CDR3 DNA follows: TGTGCCAGCAGCGAACAAGGAGCTGGCGAGCAGTACTTC. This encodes CASSEQGAGEQYF.

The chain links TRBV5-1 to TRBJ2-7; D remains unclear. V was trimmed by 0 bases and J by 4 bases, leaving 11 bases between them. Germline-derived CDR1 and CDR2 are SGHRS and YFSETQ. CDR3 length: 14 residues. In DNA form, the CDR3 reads TGCGCCAGCAGCTTGGTCCCAGGCAGGTACGAGCAGTACTTC. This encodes CASSLVPGRYEQYF.

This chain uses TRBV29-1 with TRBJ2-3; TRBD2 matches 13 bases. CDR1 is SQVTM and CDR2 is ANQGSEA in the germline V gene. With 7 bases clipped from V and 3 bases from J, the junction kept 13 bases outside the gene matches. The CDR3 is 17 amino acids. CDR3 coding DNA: TGCAGCGCCGACACTAGCGGGGGGGGCCTGTGGACAGATACGCAGTATTTT. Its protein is CSADTSGGGLWTDTQYF.

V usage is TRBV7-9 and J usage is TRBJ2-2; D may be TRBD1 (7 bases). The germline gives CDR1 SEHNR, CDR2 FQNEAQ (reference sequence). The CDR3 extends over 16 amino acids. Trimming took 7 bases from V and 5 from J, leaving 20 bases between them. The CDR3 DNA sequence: TGTGCCAGCAACCTCTACGGAGGGGGCCTAACCGGGGAGCTGTTTTTT. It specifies CASNLYGGGLTGELFF. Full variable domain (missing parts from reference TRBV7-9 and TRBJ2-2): DTGVSQNPRHKITKRGQNVTFRCDPISEHNRLYWYRQTLGQGPEFLTYFQNEAQLEKSRLLSDRFSAERPKGSFSTLEIQRTEQGDSAMYLCASNLYGGGLTGELFFGEGSRLTVL.

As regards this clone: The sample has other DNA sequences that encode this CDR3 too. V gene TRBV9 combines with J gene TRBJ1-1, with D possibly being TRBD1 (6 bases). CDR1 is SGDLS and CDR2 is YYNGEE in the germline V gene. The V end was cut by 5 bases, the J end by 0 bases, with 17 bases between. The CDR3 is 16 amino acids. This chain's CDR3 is CASSANAQGLNTEAFF. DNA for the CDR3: TGTGCCAGCAGTGCCAACGCCCAGGGGTTGAACACTGAAGCTTTCTTT.

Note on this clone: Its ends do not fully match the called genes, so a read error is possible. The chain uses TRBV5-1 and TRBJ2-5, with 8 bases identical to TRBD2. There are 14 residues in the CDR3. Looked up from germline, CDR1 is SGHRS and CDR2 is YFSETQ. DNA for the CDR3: TGCGCCAGCAGCTTGTTTCGGGGGGGCTACGAGCAGCACTTC. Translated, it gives CASSLFRGGYEQHF.